This is a list of T cell receptor beta chains from one sample in a study of T cells in Graves' hyperthyroidism and ophthalmopathy. TCRdb reprocessed the multiplex PCR reads via MiXCR and lists one record per CDR3 protein. The sample shows under 400,000 distinct CDR3 sequences, 13% of them seen only once. Sequencing input: blood. The receptor set was obtained from a woman aged 18-29 years with Graves' hyperthyroidism. The CDR3 runs from the conserved cysteine through the conserved F or W. The D gene is left open where the match is weak. Size tells how often a clone was seen (once, few, many) or the class of an expanded clone, and some rows leave it out.

CDR3nt,CDR3aa,len,j_gene,v_gene,abundance,d_gene
TGTGCCAGCAGTTTACCCGGGACAGACTATGGCTACACCTTC,CASSLPGTDYGYTF,14,TRBJ1-2,TRBV12-3/TRBV12-4,many,TRBD1
TGTGCCAGCAGTTACTCTCCGCCAATCCAGGGGGCGGGAAACACCATATATTTT,CASSYSPPIQGAGNTIYF,18,TRBJ1-3,TRBV6-5,-,TRBD1
TGTGCCAGCAGCCCTCGACTAGCGGGGGGCGGAGATACGCAGTATTTT,CASSPRLAGGGDTQYF,16,TRBJ2-3,TRBV6-1,few,TRBD2
TGTGCCAGCGGCACGGATCGTACTAGCAATCAGCCCCAGCATTTT,CASGTDRTSNQPQHF,15,TRBJ1-5,TRBV2,many,-
TGTGCCAGCAGTTACTCGAGGGGGTCAGGGGCTTTCTTT,CASSYSRGSGAFF,13,TRBJ1-1,TRBV6-5,many,-
TGTACCACCAGCACCGGACTAGCGGGGGTCACAGACACGCAGTATTTT,CTTSTGLAGVTDTQYF,16,TRBJ2-3,TRBV15,-,TRBD2
TGTGCCAGCAGTCCCTGGGCGGGGGGGGACCAAGAGACCCAGTACTTC,CASSPWAGGDQETQYF,16,TRBJ2-5,TRBV28,many,TRBD2
TGTGCCACCGGCCGTGAAGTTGAGGCGTATGAAAAACTGTTTTTT,CATGREVEAYEKLFF,15,TRBJ1-4,TRBV15,many,-
TGTGCCACCAGTGAAAGGGACGGGGAGGATGCCTCGGCCTATGGCTACACCTTC,CATSERDGEDASAYGYTF,18,TRBJ1-2,TRBV24-1,many,-
TGTGCCAGCAGCTTAGCAAGCAGGAGCTACGAGCAGTACTTC,CASSLASRSYEQYF,14,TRBJ2-7,TRBV7-9,few,-
TGTGCCAGTATGGACGGGATGATGAAAAATTCACCCCTCCACTTT,CASMDGMMKNSPLHF,15,TRBJ1-6,TRBV19,many,-
TGTGCCATCATCGCCTACCTAGAACAGGACACAGATACGCAGTATTTT,CAIIAYLEQDTDTQYF,16,TRBJ2-3,TRBV10-3,many,-
TGTGCCAGCAGTGAGGTACAGGGTAACACTGAAGCTTTCTTT,CASSEVQGNTEAFF,14,TRBJ1-1,TRBV2,many,-
TGTGCCAGCAGAATGGGTGGGGGATCCTACGAGCAGTACTTC,CASRMGGGSYEQYF,14,TRBJ2-7,TRBV13,-,-
TGTGCCAGCAGCGAGAGGGAGCAGACTAATGAAAAACTGTTTTTT,CASSEREQTNEKLFF,15,TRBJ1-4,TRBV2,many,-
TGTGCCAGCAGTTTTGGACAGGTGGCTAACTATGGCTACACCTTC,CASSFGQVANYGYTF,15,TRBJ1-2,TRBV28,many,TRBD1
TGCGCCAGCAGCTTGTTGGGACACGAGCCCTACGAGCAGTACTTC,CASSLLGHEPYEQYF,15,TRBJ2-7,TRBV5-1,-,-
TGTGCCAGCAGCGTAGGGGGATTAGGGGACATTCAGTACTTC,CASSVGGLGDIQYF,14,TRBJ2-4,TRBV9,many,-
TGTGCCAGCAGCCAAAGACATGTAACCTATGGCTACACCTTC,CASSQRHVTYGYTF,14,TRBJ1-2,TRBV14,few,-
TGTGCCAGCAGCCGGGGTCGGAATGAGCAGTTCTTC,CASSRGRNEQFF,12,TRBJ2-1,TRBV3-1,-,-
TGTGCCAGCAGTCCTACCGGGACACCATACAATGAGCAGTTCTTC,CASSPTGTPYNEQFF,15,TRBJ2-1,TRBV3-1,many,-
TGTGCCAGCAGCCCCGCGGGGTCCCAAGAGACCCAGTACTTC,CASSPAGSQETQYF,14,TRBJ2-5,TRBV5-8,few,-
TGTGCCAGCAGCTTAGCTTTAGGGGTGGGGCAGCCCCAGCATTTT,CASSLALGVGQPQHF,15,TRBJ1-5,TRBV4-2,-,-
TGTGCCAGCAGCCAACAGATTTTGAACACTGAAGCTTTCTTT,CASSQQILNTEAFF,14,TRBJ1-1,TRBV12-3/TRBV12-4,few,-
TGTGCCAGCAGTTTATACGGGACAGTCTATGGCTACACCTTC,CASSLYGTVYGYTF,14,TRBJ1-2,TRBV28,many,TRBD1
TGTGCCAGCTATCGCGACAGGGTAAATTCACCCCTCCACTTT,CASYRDRVNSPLHF,14,TRBJ1-6,TRBV2,few,TRBD1
TGTGCCAGCAGCCCCTGGGAGGGGTTAAACTACGAGCAGTACTTC,CASSPWEGLNYEQYF,15,TRBJ2-7,TRBV7-8,many,TRBD2
TGTGCCACCAAACTTTATGGCTACACCTTC,CATKLYGYTF,10,TRBJ1-2,TRBV6-1,many,-
TGTGCCAGCACGGGCGCCCTCACCGGCTCTGGGGCCAACGTCCTGACTTTC,CASTGALTGSGANVLTF,17,TRBJ2-6,TRBV6-1,-,-
TGTGCCAGCAGCTCTTTTATCTATACGCAGTATTTT,CASSSFIYTQYF,12,TRBJ2-3,TRBV11-2,many,-
TGTGCCACCAGCACCGCGGGGGCCCTGTTAGAGACCCAGTACTTC,CATSTAGALLETQYF,15,TRBJ2-5,TRBV15,many,-
TGCAGCGTGGACGGGGCGGACTTAACCCCGGCAGATACGCAGTATTTT,CSVDGADLTPADTQYF,16,TRBJ2-3,TRBV29-1,many,-
TGTGCCACCAGCGCGGGTGAAGGGGGCTTTGACACTGAAGCTTTCTTT,CATSAGEGGFDTEAFF,16,TRBJ1-1,TRBV15,many,TRBD1
TGCAGTGCTCCTCGAGCGGGAGGTGGGGAGACCCAGTACTTC,CSAPRAGGGETQYF,14,TRBJ2-5,TRBV20-1,many,TRBD2
TGTGCCAGCAGTGAAGAGTCACCCCTACCCCAGCATTTT,CASSEESPLPQHF,13,TRBJ1-5,TRBV6-1,few,-
TGTGCCAGCAGTCCGCACTCACTAGCGGGGCTACAAGAGACCCAGTACTTC,CASSPHSLAGLQETQYF,17,TRBJ2-5,TRBV12-3/TRBV12-4,many,TRBD2
TGTGCCAGCAGTTTCCACGGGGCGACTAGCGGGGGGATCCAAGAGACCCAGTACTTC,CASSFHGATSGGIQETQYF,19,TRBJ2-5,TRBV28,-,TRBD2
TGCGCCAGCAGCCCGGGACAGGGGCCGCACGAGCAGTACTTC,CASSPGQGPHEQYF,14,TRBJ2-7,TRBV5-1,many,TRBD1
TGCGCCAGCAGCTTGGAATCGACAGGGAATAATTCACCCCTCCACTTT,CASSLESTGNNSPLHF,16,TRBJ1-6,TRBV5-1,many,TRBD1
TGTGCCAGCAGCTTACGGCGGACAGGGGTAAATCTCTTC,CASSLRRTGVNLF,13,TRBJ2-1,TRBV9,few,TRBD1
TGTGCCAGCAGTTCCGGGACTAGCGGGGGGGCGGTCACAGATACGCAGTATTTT,CASSSGTSGGAVTDTQYF,18,TRBJ2-3,TRBV27,-,TRBD2
TGCAGTGCTAGGAAAGCGGGAGGGAATGAGCAGTTCTTC,CSARKAGGNEQFF,13,TRBJ2-1,TRBV20-1,many,TRBD2
TGTGCCAGCGACAGGAGGACTAATTCACCCCTCCACTTT,CASDRRTNSPLHF,13,TRBJ1-6,TRBV5-8,many,-
TGTGCCAGCAGCTTAACCCTCTTTGGAGGCTACACCTTC,CASSLTLFGGYTF,13,TRBJ1-2,TRBV7-2,many,-
TGCGCCAGCAGCTTCGGAGTAGCGGGGTCAAATGAGCAGTTCTTC,CASSFGVAGSNEQFF,15,TRBJ2-1,TRBV5-1,few,TRBD2
TGCGCCAGCAGCTTGGGAGGGGGCGGCTACACCTTC,CASSLGGGGYTF,12,TRBJ1-2,TRBV5-1,many,TRBD1
TGCGCCAGCAGCGACCAGGGCCCGAGCTCTGGGGCCAACGTCCTGACTTTC,CASSDQGPSSGANVLTF,17,TRBJ2-6,TRBV5-1,many,-
TGTGCCAGCAGTCCAACGGGGGCTGGCTACGAGCAGTACTTC,CASSPTGAGYEQYF,14,TRBJ2-7,TRBV28,-,-
TGCAGTGCTAGAGAGGGGTATTACAGGGGCGGCAATCAGCCCCAGCATTTT,CSAREGYYRGGNQPQHF,17,TRBJ1-5,TRBV20-1,many,TRBD1
TGTGCCAGCAGCGCTGGACAGGACCTTCAAGAGACCCAGTACTTC,CASSAGQDLQETQYF,15,TRBJ2-5,TRBV11-3,many,TRBD1
TGTGCCAGCAGCGTAAGCGATGAGCAGTTCTTC,CASSVSDEQFF,11,TRBJ2-1,TRBV9,few,-
TGTGCCACCGGGACAGGGTCCTACAATGAGCAGTTCTTC,CATGTGSYNEQFF,13,TRBJ2-1,TRBV2,many,TRBD1
TGCGCCAGCAGCTCCGAAAGTAGCAGACTAGCGGCAGCTACCTACGAGCAGTACTTC,CASSSESSRLAAATYEQYF,19,TRBJ2-7,TRBV5-1,-,TRBD2
TGCGCCAGCAGCCAAGAGGGTAGCTCTGGGGCCAACGTCCTGACTTTC,CASSQEGSSGANVLTF,16,TRBJ2-6,TRBV4-1,many,-
TGTGCCAGCAGCCAAGCGGGACTAGCCCTCTACGAGCAGTACTTC,CASSQAGLALYEQYF,15,TRBJ2-7,TRBV14,many,TRBD2
TGTGCCAGCTCACCCCTCGTCGGGACCTTTTCGAATTCACCCCTCCACTTT,CASSPLVGTFSNSPLHF,17,TRBJ1-6,TRBV18,many,-
TGTGCCAGCAGTTACAACAGCCTTAATCAGCCCCAGCATTTT,CASSYNSLNQPQHF,14,TRBJ1-5,TRBV6-5,few,-
TGTGCCAGCAGCTTAATGGGGACAGTGAACACCGGGGAGCTGTTTTTT,CASSLMGTVNTGELFF,16,TRBJ2-2,TRBV7-3,many,TRBD1
TGTGCCAGCAGTTCCGCCGAACATTATAGCAATCAGCCCCAGCATTTT,CASSSAEHYSNQPQHF,16,TRBJ1-5,TRBV28,-,-